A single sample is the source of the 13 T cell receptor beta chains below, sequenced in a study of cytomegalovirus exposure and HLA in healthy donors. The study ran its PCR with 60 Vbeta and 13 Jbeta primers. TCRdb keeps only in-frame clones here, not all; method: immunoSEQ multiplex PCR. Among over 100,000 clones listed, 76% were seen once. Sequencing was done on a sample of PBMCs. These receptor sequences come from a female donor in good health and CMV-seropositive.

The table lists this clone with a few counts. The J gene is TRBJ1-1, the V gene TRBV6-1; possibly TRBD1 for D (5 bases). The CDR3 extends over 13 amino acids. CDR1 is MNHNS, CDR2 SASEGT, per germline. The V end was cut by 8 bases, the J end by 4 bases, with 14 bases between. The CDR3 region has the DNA TGTGCCAGCCCTGGGTGGAGGGGCACTGAAGCTTTCTTT. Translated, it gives CASPGWRGTEAFF.

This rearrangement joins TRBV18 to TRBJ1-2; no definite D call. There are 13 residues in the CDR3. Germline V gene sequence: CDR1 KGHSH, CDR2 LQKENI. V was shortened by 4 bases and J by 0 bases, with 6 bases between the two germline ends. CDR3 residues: CASSQQANYGYTF. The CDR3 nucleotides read TGTGCCAGCTCACAACAAGCTAACTATGGCTACACCTTC.

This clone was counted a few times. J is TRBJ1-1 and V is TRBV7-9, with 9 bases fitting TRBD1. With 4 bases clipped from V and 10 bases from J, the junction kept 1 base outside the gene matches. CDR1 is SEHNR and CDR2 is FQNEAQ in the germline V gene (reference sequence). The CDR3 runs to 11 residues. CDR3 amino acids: CASSSQGAAFF. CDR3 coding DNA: TGTGCCAGCAGCTCACAGGGGGCAGCTTTCTTT.

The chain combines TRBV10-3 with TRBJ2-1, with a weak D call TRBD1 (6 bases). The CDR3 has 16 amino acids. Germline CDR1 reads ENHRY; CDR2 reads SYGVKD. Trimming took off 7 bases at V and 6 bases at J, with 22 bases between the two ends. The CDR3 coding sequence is TGTGCCATCACCGAACCCGGCCAGGGGAGTGGCAATGAGCAGTTCTTC. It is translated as CAITEPGQGSGNEQFF.

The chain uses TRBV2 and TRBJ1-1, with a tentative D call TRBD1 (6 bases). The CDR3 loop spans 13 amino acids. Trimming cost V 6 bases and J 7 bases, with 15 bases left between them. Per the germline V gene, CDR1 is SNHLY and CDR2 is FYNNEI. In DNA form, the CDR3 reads TGTGCCAGCAGCGTACAGGGCAGGGGTGAAGCTTTCTTT. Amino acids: CASSVQGRGEAFF.

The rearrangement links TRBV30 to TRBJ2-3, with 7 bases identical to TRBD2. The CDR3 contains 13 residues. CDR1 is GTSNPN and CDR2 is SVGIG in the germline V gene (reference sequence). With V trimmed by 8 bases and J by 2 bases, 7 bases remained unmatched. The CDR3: CAVSGKNTDTQYF. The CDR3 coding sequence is TGTGCCGTCAGCGGGAAGAACACAGATACGCAGTATTTT.

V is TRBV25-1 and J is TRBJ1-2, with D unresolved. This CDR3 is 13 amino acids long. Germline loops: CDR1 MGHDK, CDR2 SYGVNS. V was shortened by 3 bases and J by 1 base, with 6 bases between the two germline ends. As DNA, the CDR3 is TGTGCCAGCAGTGACCGGTTTAACTATGGCTACACCTTC. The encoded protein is CASSDRFNYGYTF.

CDR3 coding DNA: TGTGCCAGCTCACTAGAGGGGGCGCAAATTGGCTACACCTTC. It codes for CASSLEGAQIGYTF. The V and J genes are TRBV18 and TRBJ1-2; 7 nucleotides agree with TRBD1. The CDR3 spans 14 residues. V lost 4 bases and J lost 7; bases outside the gene matches: 9. The germline CDR1 and CDR2 sequences are KGHSH and LQKENI.

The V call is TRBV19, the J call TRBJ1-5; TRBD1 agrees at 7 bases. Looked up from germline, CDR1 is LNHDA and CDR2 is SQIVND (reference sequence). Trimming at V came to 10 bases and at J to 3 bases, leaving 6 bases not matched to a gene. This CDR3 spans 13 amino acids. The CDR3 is CATAQGLNQPQHF. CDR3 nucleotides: TGTGCCACCGCACAGGGGCTCAATCAGCCCCAGCATTTT.

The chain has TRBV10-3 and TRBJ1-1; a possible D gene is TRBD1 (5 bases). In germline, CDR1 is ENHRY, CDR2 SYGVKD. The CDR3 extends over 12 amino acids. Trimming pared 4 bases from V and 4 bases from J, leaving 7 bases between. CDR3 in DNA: TGTGCCATCAGTGGCGGGGGCACTGAAGCTTTCTTT. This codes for CAISGGGTEAFF.

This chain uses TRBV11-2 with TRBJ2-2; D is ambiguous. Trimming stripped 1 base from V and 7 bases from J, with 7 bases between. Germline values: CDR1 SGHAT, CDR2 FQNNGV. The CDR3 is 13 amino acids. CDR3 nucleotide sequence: TGTGCCAGCAGCTTAGGGCGGATCGGGGAGCTGTTTTTT. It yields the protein CASSLGRIGELFF.

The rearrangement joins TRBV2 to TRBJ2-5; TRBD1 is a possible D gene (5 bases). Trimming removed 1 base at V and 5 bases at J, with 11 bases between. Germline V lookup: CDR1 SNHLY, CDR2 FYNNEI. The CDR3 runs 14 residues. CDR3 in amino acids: CASSEGGPHETQYF. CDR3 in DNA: TGTGCCAGCAGTGAAGGGGGCCCCCATGAGACCCAGTACTTC.

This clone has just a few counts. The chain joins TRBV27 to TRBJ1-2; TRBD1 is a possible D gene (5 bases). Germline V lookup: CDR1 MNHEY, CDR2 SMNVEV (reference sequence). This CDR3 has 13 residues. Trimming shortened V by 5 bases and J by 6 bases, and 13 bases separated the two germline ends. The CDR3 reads CASSPRQTDGYTF. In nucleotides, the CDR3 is TGTGCCAGCAGTCCTAGACAGACGGATGGCTACACCTTC.